The 22 T cell receptor beta chains reported below all come from one sample, sequenced in a study of cytomegalovirus exposure and HLA in healthy donors. The PCR employed 60 Vbeta primers together with 13 Jbeta primers. Method: immunoSEQ multiplex PCR; TCRdb's copy keeps in-frame clones and lacks some. This sample yields 120,000 or so clones, of which around 70% are seen a single time; around 1.6% belongs to the top ten. The specimen sequenced was PBMCs. The source of these receptors is a man under 40 in good health and CMV-seropositive.

V is TRBV9 and J is TRBJ2-7; D perhaps matches TRBD1 (6 bases). The germline V gene encodes CDR1 SGDLS and CDR2 YYNGEE. The CDR3 covers 15 residues. The V and J ends lost 4 bases and 0 bases respectively, with 14 bases between them. The CDR3 loop is CASSPTTGYSYEQYF. The CDR3 nucleotides are TGTGCCAGCAGCCCTACGACAGGTTACTCCTACGAGCAGTACTTC. Based on the CDR3 plus reference TRBV9 and TRBJ2-7, the full variable domain is DSGVTQTPKHLITATGQRVTLRCSPRSGDLSVYWYQQSLDQGLQFLIQYYNGEERAKGNILERFSAQQFPDLHSELNLSSLELGDSALYFCASSPTTGYSYEQYFGPGTRLTVT.

As DNA, the CDR3 is TGTGCCAGCAGCCCCCAGCGGGGTGGCAAAAACATTCAGTACTTC. Its translation: CASSPQRGGKNIQYF. The gene calls are TRBV5-4 and TRBJ2-4; TRBD2 matches at 7 bases. V lost 4 bases and J lost 3; bases outside the gene matches: 7. Germline CDR1 and CDR2: SGHNT and YYREEE (reference sequence). This CDR3 contains 15 residues. The entire variable domain, with the rest obtained from reference TRBV5-4 and TRBJ2-4, is as follows: ETGVTQSPTHLIKTRGQQVTLRCSSQSGHNTVSWYQQALGQGPQFIFQYYREEENGRGNFPPRFSGLQFPNYSSELNVNALELDDSALYLCASSPQRGGKNIQYFGAGTRLSVL.

The V and J genes are TRBV5-4 and TRBJ2-1; 8 nucleotides agree with TRBD2. Germline loops: CDR1 SGHNT, CDR2 YYREEE (reference sequence). The CDR3 is 14 amino acids. The ends lost 0 bases at V and 10 bases at J; junction bases unmatched: 6. CDR3: CASSLALTSEEQFF. CDR3 in DNA: TGTGCCAGCAGCTTGGCCCTGACTAGCGAGGAGCAGTTCTTC.

The rearrangement joins TRBV19 to TRBJ1-5; tentative D call: TRBD1 (5 bases). Germline CDR1 LNHDA, CDR2 SQIVND (reference sequence). V dropped 3 bases and J dropped 5 bases, with 8 bases sitting between them. CDR3 size: 13 residues. The CDR3 loop reads CASSMGRDQPQHF. In DNA, the CDR3 is TGTGCCAGTAGTATGGGCAGGGATCAGCCCCAGCATTTT.

The chain combines TRBV2 with TRBJ2-1; D possibly corresponds to TRBD2 (6 bases). Deletions cut 6 bases from V and 10 bases from J, with 16 bases between. The germline gives CDR1 SNHLY, CDR2 FYNNEI. The CDR3 covers 13 residues. The CDR3 region is CASRTTGLGEQFF. The CDR3 nucleotides are TGTGCCAGCAGGACGACGGGACTTGGAGAGCAGTTCTTC.

The V gene is TRBV11-2, the J gene TRBJ2-2; 7 bases are shared with TRBD2. V was clipped by 4 bases and J by 4 bases; unmatched bases: 12. Germline assignment: CDR1 SGHAT and CDR2 FQNNGV. The CDR3 extends over 17 amino acids. This CDR3 is CASSSLRGMSSTGELFF. CDR3 nucleotide sequence: TGTGCCAGCAGCTCCCTGCGGGGGATGAGTAGCACCGGGGAGCTGTTTTTT.

The genes are TRBV30 and TRBJ2-1, with 8 bases aligning to TRBD2. There are 14 residues in the CDR3. The germline gives CDR1 GTSNPN, CDR2 SVGIG (reference sequence). V trimming: 3 bases; J trimming: 8 bases; junction bases outside the gene matches: 9. The CDR3 protein is CAWSLRLAGHEQFF. Here the CDR3 DNA reads TGTGCCTGGAGCCTAAGGCTAGCGGGCCATGAGCAGTTCTTC. Looking up the rest from reference TRBV30 and TRBJ2-1 gives the full variable domain: SQTIHQWPATLVQPVGSPLSLECTVEGTSNPNLYWYRQAAGRGLQLLFYSVGIGQISSEVPQNLSASRPQDRQFILSSKKLLLSDSGFYLCAWSLRLAGHEQFFGPGTRLTVL.

The table lists this clone with a count of one. V is TRBV7-8 and J is TRBJ2-5, with 10 bases matching TRBD1. Losses at the gene ends were 0 bases for V and 2 bases for J; bases not matched to a gene: 6. Germline V lookup: CDR1 SGHVS, CDR2 FQNEAQ. The CDR3 spans 17 residues. This chain's CDR3 is CASSLAGTGALQETQYF. As DNA, the CDR3 is TGTGCCAGCAGCTTAGCTGGGACAGGGGCTCTACAAGAGACCCAGTACTTC.

This clone was seen more than once but under ten times. V and J are TRBV29-1 and TRBJ1-1; 9 bases fit TRBD1. This CDR3 is built from 15 residues. The J segment lost 6 bases and the V segment lost 6 bases, leaving 14 bases of the junction unmatched. Germline V gene sequence: CDR1 SQVTM, CDR2 ANQGSEA. CDR3 DNA: TGCAGCGTCGCTGGGGACAGGGTTTATCGCGCTGAAGCTTTCTTT. This translates into CSVAGDRVYRAEAFF.

The chain employs TRBV4-2 and TRBJ2-2, with 8 bases lining up with TRBD1. Germline trimming cut 4 bases from V and 1 base from J; bases unmatched to any gene: 2. CDR1 and CDR2 (germline): LGHNA, YNFKEQ. The CDR3 contains 15 residues. CDR3 DNA sequence: TGTGCCAGCAGCCGGGACAGGTTGAACACCGGGGAGCTGTTTTTT. It encodes CASSRDRLNTGELFF.

This clone was observed a handful of times. The chain joins TRBV11-3 to TRBJ2-7; D is unclear. Germline CDR1 reads SGHNT; CDR2 reads YENEEA. The V gene lost 1 base and the J gene lost 4 bases, with 8 bases spanning the gap. The CDR3 is made up of 13 amino acids. The DNA of the CDR3 is TGTGCCAGCAGCTTAGCCCCCAGTTACGAGCAGTACTTC. Encoded protein: CASSLAPSYEQYF. Full variable domain (rest looked up from reference TRBV11-3 and TRBJ2-7): EAGVVQSPRYKIIEKKQPVAFWCNPISGHNTLYWYLQNLGQGPELLIRYENEEAVDDSQLPKDRFSAERLKGVDSTLKIQPAELGDSAVYLCASSLAPSYEQYFGPGTRLTVT.

The rearrangement uses TRBV5-4 and TRBJ2-7, with 10 bases lining up with TRBD2. Germline CDR1 is SGHNT and CDR2 is YYREEE (reference sequence). The trim removed 3 bases at V and 0 bases at J, leaving 3 bases unmatched. The CDR3 spans 15 residues. This CDR3 reads CASSSRTSGSYEQYF. CDR3 DNA sequence: TGTGCCAGCAGCTCGAGGACTAGCGGCTCCTACGAGCAGTACTTC.

In this sample, this clone turned up once. This chain connects TRBV10-3 to TRBJ1-4; a weak D match, TRBD1 (6 bases). Looked up from germline, CDR1 is ENHRY and CDR2 is SYGVKD. The CDR3 contains 16 residues. Trimming removed 4 bases at V and 0 bases at J, with 12 bases between. The CDR3 bases are TGTGCCATCAGTGCTGGGGACATTTCAACTAATGAAAAACTGTTTTTT. Translating it yields CAISAGDISTNEKLFF.

The chain employs TRBV4-1 and TRBJ2-1; TRBD2 agrees at 7 bases. The CDR3 covers 16 residues. V shed 4 bases, J shed 1 base, and the junction held 7 bases outside the gene matches. Germline V gene data show CDR1 as MGHRA and CDR2 as YSYEKL. The CDR3 loop is CASSLPRTRSYNEQFF. CDR3 sequence (DNA): TGCGCCAGCAGCCTACCCCGGACTAGGTCCTACAATGAGCAGTTCTTC.

The chain recombines TRBV28 with TRBJ1-5; no clear D gene. Germline V gives CDR1 MDHEN, CDR2 SYDVKM. The CDR3 totals 12 residues. V was clipped by 2 bases and J by 7 bases, with 6 bases between them. This chain's CDR3 is CASSLQVQPQHF. The CDR3 DNA follows: TGTGCCAGCAGTTTACAGGTCCAGCCCCAGCATTTT.

The chain uses TRBV30 and TRBJ2-5, with D possibly TRBD2 on 5 matching bases. This CDR3 is built from 13 residues. Germline V gene data show CDR1 as GTSNPN and CDR2 as SVGIG (reference sequence). V was cut by 2 bases and J by 5 bases, with 12 bases left in between. This CDR3 reads CAWSRSSSETQYF. CDR3 sequence (DNA): TGTGCCTGGAGTAGGTCTAGCAGTGAGACCCAGTACTTC.

The rearrangement joins TRBV27 to TRBJ1-2; D possibly corresponds to TRBD1 (6 bases). With 4 bases removed from V and 4 bases from J, the gap between germline ends came to 10 bases. The CDR3 extends over 13 amino acids. CDR1 is MNHEY and CDR2 is SMNVEV in the germline V gene (reference sequence). The CDR3 sequence: CASSSPGAYGYTF. The CDR3 nucleotides read TGTGCCAGCAGTTCCCCAGGGGCCTATGGCTACACCTTC.

Only one count was recorded for this clone. The chain uses TRBV4-3 and TRBJ2-7; the match to TRBD2 covers 8 bases. The CDR3 covers 15 residues. Trimming cost V 4 bases and J 4 bases; bases outside gene matches: 9. The V gene's germline CDR1 is LGHNA and CDR2 YSLEER. CDR3 residues: CASSPSSGSRYEQYF. The CDR3, as DNA: TGCGCCAGCAGCCCATCCAGCGGGAGTAGATACGAGCAGTACTTC.

The chain uses TRBV7-3 and TRBJ2-1; 9 positions match TRBD1. V lost 4 bases and J lost 2; bases outside the gene matches: 3. The CDR3 extends over 15 amino acids. Germline V gene sequence: CDR1 SGHTA, CDR2 FQGTGA. Written as DNA, the CDR3 is TGTGCCAGCAGCTCCGGGACAGGGACCTACAATGAGCAGTTCTTC. Protein: CASSSGTGTYNEQFF.

In this sample, this clone turned up a few times. V is TRBV9 and J is TRBJ2-7; possibly TRBD1 for D (5 bases). Germline loops: CDR1 SGDLS, CDR2 YYNGEE. Between the trimmed V and J ends, which lost 0 bases and 5 bases, there was a span of 15 bases. CDR3 length: 15 residues. CDR3 DNA: TGTGCCAGCAGCGTAGGGTCCCCAGGGTATAACGAGCAGTACTTC. It codes for CASSVGSPGYNEQYF.

The chain recombines TRBV7-9 with TRBJ1-5; D uncertain. This CDR3 spans 14 amino acids. The V and J ends lost 2 bases and 6 bases respectively, with 11 bases between them. The germline V gene encodes CDR1 SEHNR and CDR2 FQNEAQ (reference sequence). The CDR3 here is CASSLSGDAQPQHF. CDR3 nucleotides: TGTGCCAGCAGCTTAAGCGGGGATGCTCAGCCCCAGCATTTT. Together with reference TRBV7-9 and TRBJ1-5, the CDR3 gives the full variable domain: DTGVSQNPRHKITKRGQNVTFRCDPISEHNRLYWYRQTLGQGPEFLTYFQNEAQLEKSRLLSDRFSAERPKGSFSTLEIQRTEQGDSAMYLCASSLSGDAQPQHFGDGTRLSIL.

This clone occurred once. J is TRBJ1-2 and V is TRBV5-6, with TRBD1 matching 10 bases. Per the germline V gene, CDR1 is SGHDT and CDR2 is YYEEEE. J was trimmed by 3 bases and V by 2 bases; bases with no gene match: 10. The CDR3 is 17 residues long. Written as DNA, the CDR3 is TGTGCCAGCAGCTTCGGGACAGGGGAGGTCGTATACTATGGCTACACCTTC. As protein: CASSFGTGEVVYYGYTF.